The 27 T cell receptor beta chains in this list originate from one sample, sequenced in a study of shared clonotypes between healthy human individuals. Data came from immunoSEQ multiplex PCR; TCRdb stores just in-frame clones and leaves some out. The sample includes 2 million or so clones, 90% to 95% of them seen just once. Sequenced sample: naive CD4+ T cells sorted from blood. Subset defined: CD45RA+ positively selected. Every receptor here comes from a man between 18 and 29 years old in good health.

V usage is TRBV19 and J usage is TRBJ2-2; no clear D. CDR1 and CDR2 (germline): LNHDA, SQIVND (reference sequence). The CDR3 runs 16 residues. The V gene lost 7 bases and the J gene lost 2 bases, with 17 bases spanning the gap. The CDR3 DNA reads TGTGCCAGTACTCGGGCAACACGATCTAACACCGGGGAGCTGTTTTTT. Translation: CASTRATRSNTGELFF.

This sequence joins TRBV27 and TRBJ1-5, with D perhaps TRBD1 (6 bases). The germline gives CDR1 MNHEY, CDR2 SMNVEV (reference sequence). Deletions cut 4 bases from V and 6 bases from J, with 22 bases between. There are 17 residues in the CDR3. This chain's CDR3 is CASSSLPGTSGSQPQHF. CDR3 nucleotide sequence: TGTGCCAGCAGTTCTCTCCCCGGGACAAGCGGATCTCAGCCCCAGCATTTT.

A word on this clone: This CDR3 is also generated by other DNA sequences in the sample. CDR3 sequence: CASSRQENTEAFF. Written as DNA, the CDR3 is TGCGCCAGCAGTCGACAGGAGAACACTGAAGCTTTCTTT. V and J are TRBV10-1 and TRBJ1-1; perhaps TRBD1 as D (6 bases). V lost 5 bases, J lost 1 base, and 8 bases lay in between. CDR1 WNHNN and CDR2 SYGVQD come from the germline V gene (reference sequence). This CDR3 comprises 13 residues.

As concerns this clone: Different DNA sequences within this sample yield the same CDR3. V and J are TRBV7-2 and TRBJ2-7; D tentatively fits TRBD1 or TRBD2 (5 bases each). Germline V CDR1 and CDR2: SGHTA, FQGNSA. CDR3 length: 13 residues. The germline V and J ends were trimmed by 5 bases and 2 bases, with 10 bases remaining between them. The CDR3 here is CASSLGTTYEQYF. The CDR3 DNA is TGTGCCAGCAGCCTCGGGACCACCTACGAGCAGTACTTC.

The chain recombines TRBV4-2 with TRBJ2-3; possible D gene TRBD2, 5 bases. Trimming pared 0 bases from V and 10 bases from J, leaving 11 bases between. The CDR3 is 13 residues long. CDR1 is LGHNA and CDR2 is YNFKEQ in the germline V gene. As DNA, the CDR3 is TGTGCCAGCAGCCAAGATCCCGCGGGCCCGCAGTATTTT. Its translation is CASSQDPAGPQYF.

The chain couples TRBV10-2 to TRBJ2-7; 16 bases match TRBD2. Germline V gene data show CDR1 as WSHSY and CDR2 as SAAADI. CDR3 size: 14 residues. With V trimmed by 9 bases and J by 7 bases, 6 bases remained unmatched. This CDR3 reads CASGQGLAGGEQYF. CDR3 bases: TGCGCCAGTGGACAGGGACTAGCGGGAGGGGAGCAGTACTTC.

The rearrangement links TRBV7-8 to TRBJ2-7; TRBD2 aligns across 14 bases. There are 17 residues in the CDR3. CDR1 is SGHVS and CDR2 is FQNEAQ in the germline V gene. J gave up 5 bases and V 2 bases, and 8 bases lay outside the gene matches. In nucleotides, the CDR3 is TGTGCCAGCAGCTTACTGACTAGCGGGAGGGCCGGGGACGAGCAGTACTTC. It is translated as CASSLLTSGRAGDEQYF.

The V call is TRBV29-1, the J call TRBJ2-7; no clear D. CDR3 length: 12 amino acids. The V gene's germline CDR1 is SQVTM and CDR2 ANQGSEA. The germline V and J ends were trimmed by 5 bases and 4 bases, with 12 bases remaining between them. The CDR3 region is CSVSGDVYEQYF. CDR3 coding DNA: TGCAGCGTTTCAGGTGACGTTTACGAGCAGTACTTC.

This chain links TRBV6-5 with TRBJ2-1; possible D gene TRBD2, 7 bases. The CDR3 covers 13 residues. Trimming stripped 9 bases from V and 7 bases from J, with 16 bases between. The V gene's germline CDR1 is MNHEY and CDR2 SVGAGI. The CDR3 protein is CASWRGPGNEQFF. The DNA for the CDR3 is TGTGCCAGTTGGCGGGGGCCAGGGAATGAGCAGTTCTTC.

J is TRBJ1-1 and V is TRBV5-1; weak D call: TRBD1 (5 bases). Germline-derived CDR1 and CDR2 are SGHRS and YFSETQ. This CDR3 region has 14 residues. V was trimmed by 4 bases and J by 6 bases, leaving 16 bases between them. This CDR3 is CASSRVGPAAEAFF. The CDR3 DNA reads as TGCGCCAGCAGCCGCGTGGGACCAGCCGCTGAAGCTTTCTTT.

This clone was counted at least ten times. V is TRBV30 and J is TRBJ2-3; possibly TRBD2 for D (6 bases). The V gene's germline CDR1 is GTSNPN and CDR2 SVGIG (reference sequence). The CDR3 is made up of 15 amino acids. V shed 2 bases and J shed 3 bases, with 15 bases lying between them. CDR3 in amino acids: CAWSPGTPVTDTQYF. The CDR3 DNA reads as TGTGCCTGGAGTCCCGGGACTCCCGTGACAGATACGCAGTATTTT.

This chain links TRBV6-5 with TRBJ1-2, with a weak D call TRBD1 (5 bases). With 2 bases removed from V and 13 bases from J, the gap between germline ends came to 17 bases. CDR1 MNHEY and CDR2 SVGAGI come from the germline V gene. The CDR3 runs 13 residues. The CDR3: CASSYRQGRGCTF. The CDR3 DNA sequence: TGTGCCAGCAGTTACCGGCAGGGAAGGGGTTGCACCTTC.

As to this clone: Other DNA variants within this sample encode the same CDR3. The chain couples TRBV30 to TRBJ1-6; TRBD1 might be the D (5 bases). Germline lookup yields CDR1 GTSNPN and CDR2 SVGIG (reference sequence). CDR3 length: 13 amino acids. Deletions cut 3 bases from V and 7 bases from J, with 10 bases between. DNA for the CDR3: TGTGCCTGGAGCGGGGGGGGGAATTCACCCCTCCACTTT. Protein: CAWSGGGNSPLHF. Filled out from reference TRBV30 and TRBJ1-6, the complete variable domain reads SQTIHQWPATLVQPVGSPLSLECTVEGTSNPNLYWYRQAAGRGLQLLFYSVGIGQISSEVPQNLSASRPQDRQFILSSKKLLLSDSGFYLCAWSGGGNSPLHFGNGTRLTVT.

The chain combines TRBV7-9 with TRBJ2-5; a possible D gene is TRBD1 (5 bases). The CDR3 extends over 14 amino acids. V dropped 2 bases and J dropped 3 bases, with 10 bases sitting between them. Germline CDR1 reads SEHNR; CDR2 reads FQNEAQ (reference sequence). In DNA form, the CDR3 reads TGTGCCAGCAGCTTAATGAAAGGGGAAGAGACCCAGTACTTC. Its translation is CASSLMKGEETQYF.

The J gene is TRBJ2-3, the V gene TRBV5-5; D could derive from TRBD1 or TRBD2 (5 bases each). Trimming stripped 5 bases from V and 3 bases from J, with 19 bases between. CDR3 size: 16 residues. Germline V gene data show CDR1 as SGHKS and CDR2 as YYEKEE (reference sequence). The CDR3 region is CASSYPGPRVTDTQYF. CDR3 nucleotide sequence: TGTGCCAGCAGTTATCCGGGACCGAGAGTAACAGATACGCAGTATTTT.

CDR3 coding DNA: TGTGCCAGCAGTTACCTGACAGGGCCCTCCTACGAGCAGTACTTC. Protein sequence: CASSYLTGPSYEQYF. The rearrangement joins TRBV6-6 to TRBJ2-7, with 7 bases lining up with TRBD1. Germline assignment: CDR1 MNHNY and CDR2 SVGAGI (reference sequence). The trim removed 2 bases at V and 0 bases at J, leaving 4 bases unmatched. This CDR3 is built from 15 residues.

This clone appeared a single time. Other DNA variants within this sample encode the same CDR3. The V and J genes are TRBV7-9 and TRBJ1-2; D not certain. The CDR3 length is 12 residues. Trimming left V 1 base short and J 7 bases short, with 7 bases between. CDR1 SEHNR and CDR2 FQNEAQ come from the germline V gene (reference sequence). CDR3 in DNA: TGTGCCAGCAGCTTAGTGCCCGGTGGCTACACCTTC. Its translation is CASSLVPGGYTF.

This chain connects TRBV7-2 to TRBJ1-1; TRBD1 matches at 7 bases. The germline CDR1 and CDR2 sequences are SGHTA and FQGNSA. With V trimmed by 6 bases and J by 0 bases, 7 bases remained unmatched. The CDR3 extends over 15 amino acids. Here the CDR3 reads CASSQDRLMNTEAFF. DNA for the CDR3: TGTGCCAGCAGTCAGGACAGGCTCATGAACACTGAAGCTTTCTTT.

The V gene is TRBV10-2, the J gene TRBJ2-7; 9 positions agree with TRBD1. CDR3 length: 13 amino acids. The ends lost 7 bases at V and 2 bases at J; junction bases unmatched: 3. In germline, CDR1 is WSHSY, CDR2 SAAADI. For the CDR3, the DNA is TGCGCCAGCATTGGACAGGGGACCTACGAGCAGTACTTC. Protein product: CASIGQGTYEQYF.

This rearrangement joins TRBV6-6 to TRBJ1-1, with 7 bases that match TRBD1. Germline CDR1 reads MNHNY; CDR2 reads SVGAGI (reference sequence). Trimming at V came to 6 bases and at J to 6 bases, leaving 7 bases not matched to a gene. This CDR3 contains 13 residues. The DNA for the CDR3 is TGTGCCAGCAGCCCAGGGGGGAGGGCTGAAGCTTTCTTT. It codes for CASSPGGRAEAFF.

The J gene is TRBJ1-2, the V gene TRBV4-3; 8 bases align to TRBD1. CDR1 and CDR2 (germline): LGHNA, YSLEER. The ends lost 3 bases at V and 9 bases at J; junction bases unmatched: 9. The CDR3 has 14 residues. The CDR3 here is CASSHVLTGGSYTF. Written as DNA, the CDR3 is TGCGCCAGCAGCCATGTTTTAACAGGGGGGAGCTACACCTTC.

The chain recombines TRBV7-2 with TRBJ2-7, with D perhaps TRBD1 or TRBD2 (5 bases each). The CDR3 length is 11 residues. Trimming took 5 bases from V and 6 from J, leaving 8 bases between them. CDR1 and CDR2 from the germline V gene are SGHTA and FQGNSA. CDR3 loop: CASSNGGEQYF. CDR3 bases: TGTGCCAGCAGCAATGGGGGCGAGCAGTACTTC.

This clone was observed once. The V call is TRBV30, the J call TRBJ1-4; maybe TRBD1 (6 bases). Per germline, CDR1 GTSNPN and CDR2 SVGIG (reference sequence). V was cut by 2 bases and J by 7 bases, with 14 bases left in between. The CDR3 extends over 14 amino acids. The CDR3 loop is CAWSKGGIGEKLFF. The CDR3 DNA follows: TGTGCCTGGAGTAAGGGGGGCATCGGTGAAAAACTGTTTTTT.

This rearrangement joins TRBV5-1 to TRBJ2-1, with no clear D. V shed 5 bases and J shed 9 bases, with 3 bases lying between them. Looked up from germline, CDR1 is SGHRS and CDR2 is YFSETQ. The CDR3 is 9 amino acids. As DNA, the CDR3 is TGCGCCAGCAGGTTTGAGCAGTTCTTC. The encoded protein is CASRFEQFF.

As for this clone: Distinct nucleotide sequences in the sample also encode this CDR3. The chain couples TRBV28 to TRBJ2-5, with 10 bases lining up with TRBD1. Germline V lookup: CDR1 MDHEN, CDR2 SYDVKM. The CDR3 spans 13 residues. J lost 5 bases, V lost 8 bases, and 5 bases had no gene match. In DNA, the CDR3 is TGTGCCAGCCGGGACAGGGGCCGGGAGACCCAGTACTTC. This sequence encodes CASRDRGRETQYF.

The chain joins TRBV18 to TRBJ2-1; 9 nucleotides line up with TRBD2. The ends lost 3 bases at V and 5 bases at J; junction bases unmatched: 5. The CDR3 is made up of 15 amino acids. The germline CDR1 and CDR2 sequences are KGHSH and LQKENI. CDR3 amino acids: CASSPLTSGHNEQFF. DNA of the CDR3: TGTGCCAGCTCACCGCTGACTAGCGGCCACAATGAGCAGTTCTTC.

Details on this clone: The sample holds other DNA sequences that translate to the same CDR3. This chain connects TRBV6-5 to TRBJ2-7, with 9 bases aligning to TRBD2. V lost 0 bases to trimming and J lost 4 bases; unmatched junction nucleotides: 4. This CDR3 spans 15 amino acids. Germline assignment: CDR1 MNHEY and CDR2 SVGAGI. CDR3 amino acids: CASSYSRAGGYEQYF. The CDR3 nucleotides are TGTGCCAGCAGTTACTCTCGGGCGGGAGGGTACGAGCAGTACTTC.